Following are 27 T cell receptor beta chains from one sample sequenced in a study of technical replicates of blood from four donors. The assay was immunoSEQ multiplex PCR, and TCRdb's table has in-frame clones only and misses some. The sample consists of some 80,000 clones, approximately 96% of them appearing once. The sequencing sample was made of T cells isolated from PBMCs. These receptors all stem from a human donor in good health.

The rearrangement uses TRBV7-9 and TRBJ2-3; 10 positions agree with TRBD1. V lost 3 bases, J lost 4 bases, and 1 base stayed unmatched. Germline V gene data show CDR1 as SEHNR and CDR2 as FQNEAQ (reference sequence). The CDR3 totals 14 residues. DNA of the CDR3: TGTGCCAGCAGCTTTGACAGGGGGCCAGATACGCAGTATTTT. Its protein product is CASSFDRGPDTQYF. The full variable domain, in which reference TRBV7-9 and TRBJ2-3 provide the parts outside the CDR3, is DTGVSQNPRHKITKRGQNVTFRCDPISEHNRLYWYRQTLGQGPEFLTYFQNEAQLEKSRLLSDRFSAERPKGSFSTLEIQRTEQGDSAMYLCASSFDRGPDTQYFGPGTRLTVL.

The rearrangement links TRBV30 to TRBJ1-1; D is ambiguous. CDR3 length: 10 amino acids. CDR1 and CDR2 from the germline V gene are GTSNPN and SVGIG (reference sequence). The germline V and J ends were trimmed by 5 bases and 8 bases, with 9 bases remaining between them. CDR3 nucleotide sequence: TGTGCCTGGGGTGAGAGCGAAGCTTTCTTT. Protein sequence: CAWGESEAFF.

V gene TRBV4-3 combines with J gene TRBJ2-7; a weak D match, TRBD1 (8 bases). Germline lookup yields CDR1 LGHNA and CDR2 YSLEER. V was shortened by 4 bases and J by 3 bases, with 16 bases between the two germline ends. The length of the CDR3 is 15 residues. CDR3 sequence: CASSRQTGEGYEQYF. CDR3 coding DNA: TGCGCCAGCAGCCGGCAGACAGGGGAGGGCTACGAGCAGTACTTC.

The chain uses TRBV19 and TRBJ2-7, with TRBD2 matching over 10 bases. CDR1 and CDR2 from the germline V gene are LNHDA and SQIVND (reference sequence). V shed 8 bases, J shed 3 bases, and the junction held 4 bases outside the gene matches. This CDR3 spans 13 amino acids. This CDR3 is CASGLAGDYEQYF. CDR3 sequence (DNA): TGTGCCAGTGGTCTAGCGGGGGACTACGAGCAGTACTTC.

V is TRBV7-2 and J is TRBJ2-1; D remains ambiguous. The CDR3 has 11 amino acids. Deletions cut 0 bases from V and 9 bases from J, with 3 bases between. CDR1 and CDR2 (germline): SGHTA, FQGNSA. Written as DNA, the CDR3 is TGTGCCAGCAGCTTAGCTCTTGAGCAGTTCTTC. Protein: CASSLALEQFF.

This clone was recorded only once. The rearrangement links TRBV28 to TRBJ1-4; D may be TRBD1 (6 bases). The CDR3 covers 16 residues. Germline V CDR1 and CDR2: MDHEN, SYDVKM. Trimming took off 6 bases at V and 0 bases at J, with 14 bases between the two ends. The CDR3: CASSSTGIATNEKLFF. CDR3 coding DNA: TGTGCCAGCAGCTCCACAGGGATTGCAACTAATGAAAAACTGTTTTTT.

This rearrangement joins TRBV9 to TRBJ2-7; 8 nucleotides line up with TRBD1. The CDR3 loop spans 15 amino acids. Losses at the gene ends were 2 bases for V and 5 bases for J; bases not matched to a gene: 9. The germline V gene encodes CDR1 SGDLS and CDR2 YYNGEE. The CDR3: CASSVSGGDSNEQYF. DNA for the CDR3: TGTGCCAGCAGCGTGTCAGGGGGCGATTCTAACGAGCAGTACTTC.

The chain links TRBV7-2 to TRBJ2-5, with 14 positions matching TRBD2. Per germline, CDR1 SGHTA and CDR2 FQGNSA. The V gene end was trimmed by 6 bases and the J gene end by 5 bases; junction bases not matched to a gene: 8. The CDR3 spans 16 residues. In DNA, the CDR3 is TGTGCCAGCAGAGCAGGGACTAGCGGGAGTTGGGAGACCCAGTACTTC. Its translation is CASRAGTSGSWETQYF.

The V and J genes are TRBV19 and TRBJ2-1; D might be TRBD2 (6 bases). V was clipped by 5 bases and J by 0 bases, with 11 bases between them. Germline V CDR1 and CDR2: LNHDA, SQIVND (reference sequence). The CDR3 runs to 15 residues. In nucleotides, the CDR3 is TGTGCCAGTAGTCCTTTCGGGGGCTCCTACAATGAGCAGTTCTTC. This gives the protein CASSPFGGSYNEQFF.

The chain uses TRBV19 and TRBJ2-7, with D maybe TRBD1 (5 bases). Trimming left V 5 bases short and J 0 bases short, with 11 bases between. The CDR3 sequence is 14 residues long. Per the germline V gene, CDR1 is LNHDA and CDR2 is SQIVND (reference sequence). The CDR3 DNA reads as TGTGCCAGTAGTGTACAGGCTACCTCCTACGAGCAGTACTTC. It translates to CASSVQATSYEQYF.

CDR3 nucleotide sequence: TGTGCCAGCAGCCGGACTAGCGGGGGGTCCTACAATGAGCAGTTCTTC. Translating it yields CASSRTSGGSYNEQFF. This chain uses TRBV7-9 with TRBJ2-1; 14 nucleotides agree with TRBD2. The CDR3 sequence is 16 residues long. From germline, CDR1 is SEHNR and CDR2 FQNEAQ (reference sequence). With V trimmed by 5 bases and J by 1 base, 1 base remained unmatched.

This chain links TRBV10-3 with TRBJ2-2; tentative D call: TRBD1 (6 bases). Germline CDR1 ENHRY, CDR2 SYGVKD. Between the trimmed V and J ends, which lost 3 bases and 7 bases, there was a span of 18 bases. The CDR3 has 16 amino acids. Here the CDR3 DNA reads TGTGCCATCAGTGAATTGAAGCAGGGGAGTGGCGGGGAGCTGTTTTTT. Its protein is CAISELKQGSGGELFF.

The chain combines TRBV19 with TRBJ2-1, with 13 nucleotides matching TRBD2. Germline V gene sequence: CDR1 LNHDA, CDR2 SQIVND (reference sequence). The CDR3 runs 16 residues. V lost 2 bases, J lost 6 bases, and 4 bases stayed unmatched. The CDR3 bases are TGTGCCAGTAGTATAAGGACTAGCGGGAGTGTCAATGAGCAGTTCTTC. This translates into CASSIRTSGSVNEQFF.

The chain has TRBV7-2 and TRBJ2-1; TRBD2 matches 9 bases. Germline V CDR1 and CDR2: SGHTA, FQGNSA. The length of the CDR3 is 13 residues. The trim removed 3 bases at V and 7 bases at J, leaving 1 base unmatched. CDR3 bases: TGTGCCAGCAGCTTGGGACTAGCAAATGAGCAGTTCTTC. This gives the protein CASSLGLANEQFF.

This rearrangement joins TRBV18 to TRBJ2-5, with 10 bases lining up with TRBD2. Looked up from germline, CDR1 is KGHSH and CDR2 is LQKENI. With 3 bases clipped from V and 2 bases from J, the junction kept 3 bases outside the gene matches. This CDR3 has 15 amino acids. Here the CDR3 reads CASSPEAGGQETQYF. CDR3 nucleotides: TGTGCCAGCTCACCCGAAGCGGGAGGGCAAGAGACCCAGTACTTC.

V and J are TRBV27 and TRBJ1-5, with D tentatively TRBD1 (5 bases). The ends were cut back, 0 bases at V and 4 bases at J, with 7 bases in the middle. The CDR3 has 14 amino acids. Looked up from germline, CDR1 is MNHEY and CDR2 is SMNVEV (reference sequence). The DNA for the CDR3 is TGTGCCAGCAGTTTATCCCACAGGAATCAGCCCCAGCATTTT. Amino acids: CASSLSHRNQPQHF.

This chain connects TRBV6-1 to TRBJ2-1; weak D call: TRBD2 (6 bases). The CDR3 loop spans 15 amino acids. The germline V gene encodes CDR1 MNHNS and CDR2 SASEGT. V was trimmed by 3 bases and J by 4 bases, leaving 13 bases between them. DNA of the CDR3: TGTGCCAGCAGTGATTGGGGCGGGGAATACAATGAGCAGTTCTTC. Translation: CASSDWGGEYNEQFF.

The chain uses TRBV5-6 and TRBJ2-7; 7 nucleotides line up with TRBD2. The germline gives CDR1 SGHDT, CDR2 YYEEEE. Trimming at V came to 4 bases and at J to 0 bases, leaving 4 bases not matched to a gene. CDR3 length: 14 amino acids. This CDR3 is CASSGSGYSYEQYF. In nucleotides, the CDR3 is TGTGCCAGCAGCGGTAGCGGGTACTCCTACGAGCAGTACTTC.

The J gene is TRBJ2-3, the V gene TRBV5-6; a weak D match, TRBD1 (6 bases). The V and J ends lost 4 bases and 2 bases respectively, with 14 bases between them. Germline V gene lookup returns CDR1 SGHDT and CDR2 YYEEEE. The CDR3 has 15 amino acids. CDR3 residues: CASSPGRGFTDTQYF. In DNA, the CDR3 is TGTGCCAGCAGCCCCGGCAGGGGCTTCACAGATACGCAGTATTTT.

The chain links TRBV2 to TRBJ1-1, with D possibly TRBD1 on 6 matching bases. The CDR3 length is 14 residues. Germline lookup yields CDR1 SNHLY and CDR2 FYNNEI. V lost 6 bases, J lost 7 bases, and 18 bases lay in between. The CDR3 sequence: CASRPEQGGNEAFF. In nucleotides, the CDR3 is TGTGCCAGCAGACCCGAACAGGGAGGGAATGAAGCTTTCTTT.

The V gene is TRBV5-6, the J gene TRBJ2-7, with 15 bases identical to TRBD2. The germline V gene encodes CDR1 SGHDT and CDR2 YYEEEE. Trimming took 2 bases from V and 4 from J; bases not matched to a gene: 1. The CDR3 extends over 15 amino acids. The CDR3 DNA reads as TGTGCCAGCAGCTTCGGGACTAGCGGGAGGTACGAGCAGTACTTC. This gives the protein CASSFGTSGRYEQYF. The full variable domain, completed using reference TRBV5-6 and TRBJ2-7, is DAGVTQSPTHLIKTRGQQVTLRCSPKSGHDTVSWYQQALGQGPQFIFQYYEEEERQRGNFPDRFSGHQFPNYSSELNVNALLLGDSALYLCASSFGTSGRYEQYFGPGTRLTVT.

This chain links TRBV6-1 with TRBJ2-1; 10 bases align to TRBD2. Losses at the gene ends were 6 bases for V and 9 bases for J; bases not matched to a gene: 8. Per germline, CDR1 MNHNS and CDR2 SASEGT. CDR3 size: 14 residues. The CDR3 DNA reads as TGTGCCAGCAGGGGAACTAGCGGGACGGGTGAGCAGTTCTTC. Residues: CASRGTSGTGEQFF.

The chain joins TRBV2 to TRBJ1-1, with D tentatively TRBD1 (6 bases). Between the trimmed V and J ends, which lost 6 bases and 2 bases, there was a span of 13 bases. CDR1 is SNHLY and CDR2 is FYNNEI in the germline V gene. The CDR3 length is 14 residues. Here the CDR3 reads CASRIGQTNTEAFF. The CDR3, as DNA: TGTGCCAGCAGGATAGGACAGACAAACACTGAAGCTTTCTTT.

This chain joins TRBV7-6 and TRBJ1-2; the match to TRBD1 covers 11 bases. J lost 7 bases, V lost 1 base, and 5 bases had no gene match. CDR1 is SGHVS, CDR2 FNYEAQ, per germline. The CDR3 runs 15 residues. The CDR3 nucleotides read TGTGCCAGCAGCTTAGGTGGACAGGGGGCGGGTGGCTACACCTTC. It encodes CASSLGGQGAGGYTF.

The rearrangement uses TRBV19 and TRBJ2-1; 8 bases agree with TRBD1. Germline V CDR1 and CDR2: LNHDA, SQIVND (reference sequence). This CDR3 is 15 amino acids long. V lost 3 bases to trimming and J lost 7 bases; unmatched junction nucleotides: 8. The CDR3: CASSIRQGARNEQFF. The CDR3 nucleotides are TGTGCCAGTAGTATTAGGCAGGGGGCGCGGAATGAGCAGTTCTTC.

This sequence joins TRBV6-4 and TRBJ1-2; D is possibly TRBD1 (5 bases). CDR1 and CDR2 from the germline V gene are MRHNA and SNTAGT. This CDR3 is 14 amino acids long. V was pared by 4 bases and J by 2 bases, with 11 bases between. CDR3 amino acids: CASSGGPGNYGYTF. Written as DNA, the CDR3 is TGTGCCAGCAGTGGGGGCCCAGGAAACTATGGCTACACCTTC.

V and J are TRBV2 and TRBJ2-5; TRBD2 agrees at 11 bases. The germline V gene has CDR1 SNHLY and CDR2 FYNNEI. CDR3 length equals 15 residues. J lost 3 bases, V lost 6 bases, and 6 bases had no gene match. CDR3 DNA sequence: TGTGCCAGCAGGGATCCGGGACTAGCGGAAGAGACCCAGTACTTC. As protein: CASRDPGLAEETQYF.